This T cell receptor (beta chain) was recorded in a study of blood T cell repertoires in COVID-19. Background on the study: T cells, B-cell-depleted T cells, or PBMCs supplied cDNA or gDNA.

The ends were cut back, 6 bases at V and 3 bases at J, with 11 bases in the middle. CDR3 length equals 14 residues. Germline V gene data show CDR1 as LNHDA and CDR2 as SQIVND (reference sequence). In the original analysis: It was from reference gene primer amplification that nucleated cell counts were estimated. This table comes from immunoSEQ multiplex PCR, and its TCRdb copy is limited to in-frame clones, with some not included. The V and J calls and clone size were taken over from that table, and D and trimming were inferred from the DNA. The table shows about 250,000 clones, with 75% to 90% occurring only once. This clone was found once. Self-reported history from a screening survey and questionnaire set each donor's cohort. Individuals in the exposed group had encountered a COVID-19 case within 2 weeks preceding study entry.

Input material: PBMCs or T cells enriched from blood (not recorded which). The receptor was derived from a woman aged 40 to 50 who had been exposed to COVID-19. J is TRBJ2-2 and V is TRBV19; D possibly corresponds to TRBD2 (5 bases). The CDR3: CASSKGVDTGELFF. The CDR3 bases are TGTGCCAGTAGCAAGGGAGTGGACACCGGGGAGCTGTTTTTT.